What follows are 3 T cell receptor beta chains derived from one specimen sequenced in a study of blood T cells in healthy people across ages. Using a J-beta primer mix together with a sample-barcoded 5' primer, a second PCR was run for about 6 to 11 cycles. TCRdb used MiXCR to reprocess the 5' RACE reads, holding one entry per CDR3 protein. The table shows some 370,000 distinct CDR3 sequences, with 45% to 60% occurring only once. Sequencing was done on a sample of blood. The receptors were gathered from a man aged 55 to 69 in good health.

This clonotype was observed a handful of times. The chain is built from TRBV28 and TRBJ2-3; D is uncertain. Germline CDR1 reads MDHEN; CDR2 reads SYDVKM. CDR3 length: 12 amino acids. With 1 base removed from V and 6 bases from J, the gap between germline ends came to 5 bases. CDR3 sequence: CASSLLEDTQYF. The CDR3 DNA reads TGTGCCAGCAGTTTATTGGAGGATACGCAGTATTTT. The whole variable domain, filled in from reference TRBV28 and TRBJ2-3, reads DVKVTQSSRYLVKRTGEKVFLECVQDMDHENMFWYRQDPGLGLRLIYFSYDVKMKEKGDIPEGYSVSREKKERFSLILESASTNQTSMYLCASSLLEDTQYFGPGTRLTVL.

This chain uses TRBV12-3 or TRBV12-4 with TRBJ1-2, with D tentatively TRBD1 (5 bases). Trimming cost V 5 bases and J 0 bases, with 10 bases left between them. The CDR3 length is 14 residues. In DNA form, the CDR3 reads TGTGCCAGCAGTCCCGACAGAACTAACTATGGCTACACCTTC. This translates into CASSPDRTNYGYTF.

The genes are TRBV6-6 and TRBJ2-1; no reliable D call. This CDR3 is built from 12 residues. Trimming stripped 1 base from V and 6 bases from J, with 4 bases between. Germline lookup yields CDR1 MNHNY and CDR2 SVGAGI (reference sequence). In DNA form, the CDR3 reads TGTGCCAGCAGTTACTACACCAATGAGCAGTTCTTC. Translation: CASSYYTNEQFF.